A selection of T cell receptor beta chains follows, all from one sample in a study of blood T cell repertoires in COVID-19. The table came from immunoSEQ multiplex PCR; TCRdb's copy has only in-frame clones and leaves some out. Among roughly 430,000 clones, nearly 90% were seen once, and the ten largest hold about 1.5%. Sequencing used PBMCs or T cells enriched from blood (not recorded which). These receptors all stem from a woman younger than 35 who had been exposed to COVID-19. Each CDR3 is given with its conserved first and last residue. Each record gives: clone size, CDR3 length, D gene, J gene, V gene, CDR3 protein, CDR3 DNA. A D gene is named only where the DNA matches it firmly. Size is stated for part of the rows, as once, few or many counts, or as a class when the clone is expanded.

clone size: -
CDR3 length: 14
D gene: -
J gene: TRBJ2-7
V gene: TRBV6-2/TRBV6-3
CDR3 protein: CASSGLGARIEQYF
CDR3 DNA: TGTGCCAGCAGCGGCCTGGGGGCCCGGATCGAGCAGTACTTC

clone size: -
CDR3 length: 12
D gene: -
J gene: TRBJ2-7
V gene: TRBV28
CDR3 protein: CASSFTYYEQYF
CDR3 DNA: TGTGCCAGCAGTTTCACTTATTACGAGCAGTACTTC

clone size: few
CDR3 length: 15
D gene: TRBD1
J gene: TRBJ1-2
V gene: TRBV6-4
CDR3 protein: CASSETGQTAEPGTF
CDR3 DNA: TGTGCCAGCAGTGAAACGGGACAGACCGCTGAGCCAGGCACCTTC

clone size: -
CDR3 length: 16
D gene: TRBD1
J gene: TRBJ1-1
V gene: TRBV28
CDR3 protein: CASNLGQIGRSTEAFF
CDR3 DNA: TGTGCCAGCAACCTGGGACAGATAGGGAGGAGCACTGAAGCTTTCTTT

clone size: once
CDR3 length: 15
D gene: TRBD2
J gene: TRBJ2-7
V gene: TRBV5-6
CDR3 protein: CASSELGTSFSEQYF
CDR3 DNA: TGTGCCAGCAGCGAGCTAGGGACTAGCTTTTCCGAGCAGTACTTC

clone size: -
CDR3 length: 16
D gene: TRBD1
J gene: TRBJ1-1
V gene: TRBV4-2
CDR3 protein: CASSQELQGADTEAFF
CDR3 DNA: TGTGCCAGCAGCCAGGAACTACAGGGGGCTGACACTGAAGCTTTCTTT

clone size: -
CDR3 length: 16
D gene: -
J gene: TRBJ1-6
V gene: TRBV6-5
CDR3 protein: CASSYSGLGVNSPLHF
CDR3 DNA: TGTGCCAGCAGTTACTCTGGTTTAGGGGTAAATTCACCCCTCCACTTT

clone size: -
CDR3 length: 14
D gene: -
J gene: TRBJ1-3
V gene: TRBV5-1
CDR3 protein: CASSLGGSGNTIYF
CDR3 DNA: TGCGCCAGCAGCTTGGGAGGTTCTGGAAACACCATATATTTT

clone size: -
CDR3 length: 14
D gene: TRBD1
J gene: TRBJ2-7
V gene: TRBV18
CDR3 protein: CASSPTGGSYEQYF
CDR3 DNA: TGTGCCAGCTCACCTACAGGGGGATCCTACGAGCAGTACTTC

clone size: -
CDR3 length: 14
D gene: -
J gene: TRBJ1-2
V gene: TRBV15
CDR3 protein: CATSRVKTAPGYTF
CDR3 DNA: TGTGCCACCAGCAGAGTGAAGACAGCTCCCGGCTACACCTTC

clone size: -
CDR3 length: 14
D gene: TRBD1
J gene: TRBJ2-1
V gene: TRBV2
CDR3 protein: CASRLDRDYNEQFF
CDR3 DNA: TGTGCCAGCAGGCTGGACAGGGATTACAATGAGCAGTTCTTC

clone size: -
CDR3 length: 14
D gene: -
J gene: TRBJ2-3
V gene: TRBV28
CDR3 protein: CASRTGFLTDTQYF
CDR3 DNA: TGTGCCAGCAGAACAGGTTTTCTCACAGATACGCAGTATTTT

clone size: once
CDR3 length: 14
D gene: -
J gene: TRBJ1-4
V gene: TRBV28
CDR3 protein: CASSSIRGEEKLFF
CDR3 DNA: TGTGCCAGCAGCTCCATCCGTGGAGAAGAAAAACTGTTTTTT

clone size: -
CDR3 length: 15
D gene: TRBD1
J gene: TRBJ2-2
V gene: TRBV13
CDR3 protein: CASSLGRTGTGELFF
CDR3 DNA: TGTGCCAGCAGCTTAGGCCGGACAGGGACCGGGGAGCTGTTTTTT

clone size: -
CDR3 length: 16
D gene: TRBD2
J gene: TRBJ2-1
V gene: TRBV4-3
CDR3 protein: CASSQDQSGGYNEQFF
CDR3 DNA: TGCGCCAGCAGCCAAGATCAGAGCGGGGGATACAATGAGCAGTTCTTC

clone size: -
CDR3 length: 18
D gene: TRBD2
J gene: TRBJ2-5
V gene: TRBV19
CDR3 protein: CASSIAHPLAGGQETQYF
CDR3 DNA: TGTGCCAGTAGTATAGCCCACCCCCTAGCGGGGGGTCAAGAGACCCAGTACTTC

clone size: -
CDR3 length: 17
D gene: TRBD2
J gene: TRBJ2-1
V gene: TRBV5-5
CDR3 protein: CASSAESSGFSYNEQFF
CDR3 DNA: TGTGCCAGCAGCGCGGAATCTAGCGGGTTTTCCTACAATGAGCAGTTCTTC

clone size: -
CDR3 length: 16
D gene: -
J gene: TRBJ2-1
V gene: TRBV19
CDR3 protein: CASSLSGYPSYNEQFF
CDR3 DNA: TGTGCCAGTAGTCTCTCAGGGTACCCTTCCTACAATGAGCAGTTCTTC

clone size: once
CDR3 length: 15
D gene: TRBD2
J gene: TRBJ2-5
V gene: TRBV10-3
CDR3 protein: CAISVYSGSGETQYF
CDR3 DNA: TGTGCCATCAGCGTATATAGCGGGAGCGGAGAGACCCAGTACTTC

clone size: -
CDR3 length: 12
D gene: TRBD1
J gene: TRBJ1-2
V gene: TRBV29-1
CDR3 protein: CSVLTGDYGYTF
CDR3 DNA: TGCAGCGTTCTGACAGGGGACTATGGCTACACCTTC

clone size: few
CDR3 length: 15
D gene: -
J gene: TRBJ1-2
V gene: TRBV24-1
CDR3 protein: CATSDSDSSYYGYTF
CDR3 DNA: TGTGCCACCAGTGATTCGGACAGTTCTTACTATGGCTACACCTTC

clone size: -
CDR3 length: 14
D gene: TRBD1
J gene: TRBJ1-5
V gene: TRBV6-2/TRBV6-3
CDR3 protein: CASSRQGPHQPQHF
CDR3 DNA: TGTGCCAGCAGCCGACAGGGGCCCCATCAGCCCCAGCATTTT

clone size: once
CDR3 length: 14
D gene: TRBD1
J gene: TRBJ2-7
V gene: TRBV7-2
CDR3 protein: CASSPGTGSYEQYF
CDR3 DNA: TGTGCCAGCAGCCCTGGGACAGGTTCCTACGAGCAGTACTTC

clone size: -
CDR3 length: 12
D gene: -
J gene: TRBJ2-3
V gene: TRBV7-3
CDR3 protein: CASSFPPDTQYF
CDR3 DNA: TGTGCCAGCAGCTTCCCTCCAGATACGCAGTATTTT

clone size: -
CDR3 length: 14
D gene: TRBD1
J gene: TRBJ1-6
V gene: TRBV19
CDR3 protein: CASSLQGANSPLHF
CDR3 DNA: TGTGCCAGTAGCCTACAGGGGGCTAATTCACCCCTCCACTTT

clone size: few
CDR3 length: 15
D gene: -
J gene: TRBJ1-1
V gene: TRBV27
CDR3 protein: CASSLRGLGHTEAFF
CDR3 DNA: TGTGCCAGCAGTTTAAGGGGCCTTGGGCACACTGAAGCTTTCTTT

clone size: -
CDR3 length: 18
D gene: TRBD2
J gene: TRBJ2-7
V gene: TRBV4-1
CDR3 protein: CASSQLPNARLAGGEQYF
CDR3 DNA: TGCGCCAGCAGCCAACTCCCGAATGCAAGGCTAGCGGGAGGAGAGCAGTACTTC

clone size: -
CDR3 length: 16
D gene: TRBD1
J gene: TRBJ2-4
V gene: TRBV6-1
CDR3 protein: CASSDPQGAPFHIQYF
CDR3 DNA: TGTGCCAGCAGTGACCCGCAGGGGGCCCCTTTTCACATTCAGTACTTC

clone size: -
CDR3 length: 14
D gene: -
J gene: TRBJ1-5
V gene: TRBV28
CDR3 protein: CASIPGNSNQPQHF
CDR3 DNA: TGTGCCAGCATCCCAGGGAATAGCAATCAGCCCCAGCATTTT

clone size: -
CDR3 length: 17
D gene: -
J gene: TRBJ2-1
V gene: TRBV5-8
CDR3 protein: CATPARGWYASWNEQFF
CDR3 DNA: TGTGCCACCCCGGCCCGGGGGTGGTACGCCTCGTGGAATGAGCAGTTCTTC

clone size: -
CDR3 length: 14
D gene: TRBD1
J gene: TRBJ2-5
V gene: TRBV24-1
CDR3 protein: CATSDLRGRETQYF
CDR3 DNA: TGTGCCACCAGTGATTTGAGGGGGCGAGAGACCCAGTACTTC

clone size: -
CDR3 length: 17
D gene: TRBD2
J gene: TRBJ2-1
V gene: TRBV7-9
CDR3 protein: CASSSSSSGSSYNEQFF
CDR3 DNA: TGTGCCAGCAGCTCAAGTTCTAGCGGGAGCTCCTACAATGAGCAGTTCTTC

clone size: -
CDR3 length: 13
D gene: -
J gene: TRBJ2-2
V gene: TRBV11-3
CDR3 protein: CASSLRDTGELFF
CDR3 DNA: TGTGCCAGCAGCTTAAGAGACACCGGGGAGCTGTTTTTT

clone size: -
CDR3 length: 18
D gene: -
J gene: TRBJ2-7
V gene: TRBV28
CDR3 protein: CASSFMHPGVPFQFEQYF
CDR3 DNA: TGTGCCAGCAGTTTCATGCATCCAGGGGTTCCATTTCAGTTCGAGCAGTACTTC

clone size: -
CDR3 length: 18
D gene: TRBD2
J gene: TRBJ2-1
V gene: TRBV19
CDR3 protein: CASSIHLGTSGSSAEQFF
CDR3 DNA: TGTGCCAGTAGTATCCATTTGGGAACTAGCGGGAGTTCTGCTGAGCAGTTCTTC

clone size: -
CDR3 length: 14
D gene: -
J gene: TRBJ2-7
V gene: TRBV29-1
CDR3 protein: CSVDGGGSSYEQYF
CDR3 DNA: TGCAGCGTTGATGGGGGCGGGTCCTCCTACGAGCAGTACTTC

clone size: -
CDR3 length: 14
D gene: TRBD1
J gene: TRBJ1-2
V gene: TRBV10-1
CDR3 protein: CASSTATGGDGYTF
CDR3 DNA: TGCGCCAGCAGTACTGCAACAGGGGGGGACGGCTACACCTTC

clone size: -
CDR3 length: 13
D gene: -
J gene: TRBJ1-1
V gene: TRBV5-6
CDR3 protein: CASSLAPSGEAFF
CDR3 DNA: TGTGCCAGCAGCTTGGCCCCTTCGGGAGAAGCTTTCTTT

clone size: -
CDR3 length: 17
D gene: -
J gene: TRBJ2-4
V gene: TRBV7-9
CDR3 protein: CASSPQGGREEKNIQYF
CDR3 DNA: TGTGCCAGCAGCCCTCAAGGCGGCAGGGAGGAAAAAAACATTCAGTACTTC

clone size: once
CDR3 length: 13
D gene: -
J gene: TRBJ1-1
V gene: TRBV19
CDR3 protein: CASREIMNTEAFF
CDR3 DNA: TGTGCCAGTCGTGAGATCATGAACACTGAAGCTTTCTTT

clone size: -
CDR3 length: 14
D gene: -
J gene: TRBJ2-3
V gene: TRBV6-5
CDR3 protein: CATSIRVRADTQYF
CDR3 DNA: TGTGCCACCTCCATAAGGGTCAGGGCAGATACGCAGTATTTT

clone size: -
CDR3 length: 15
D gene: TRBD2
J gene: TRBJ2-3
V gene: TRBV7-7
CDR3 protein: CASSPTSGSTDTQYF
CDR3 DNA: TGTGCCAGCAGCCCGACTAGCGGGAGTACAGATACGCAGTATTTT

clone size: -
CDR3 length: 16
D gene: -
J gene: TRBJ1-5
V gene: TRBV20-1
CDR3 protein: CSASGSAQRWGQPQHF
CDR3 DNA: TGCAGTGCTAGTGGGTCGGCGCAGCGGTGGGGTCAGCCCCAGCATTTT

clone size: -
CDR3 length: 17
D gene: TRBD1
J gene: TRBJ1-6
V gene: TRBV9
CDR3 protein: CASSVGDRSSYNSPLHF
CDR3 DNA: TGTGCCAGCAGCGTAGGGGACAGGAGCTCCTATAATTCACCCCTCCACTTT

clone size: -
CDR3 length: 15
D gene: TRBD1
J gene: TRBJ2-1
V gene: TRBV18
CDR3 protein: CASSPSGQGANEQFF
CDR3 DNA: TGTGCCAGCTCACCATCGGGACAGGGGGCCAATGAGCAGTTCTTC

clone size: -
CDR3 length: 15
D gene: TRBD1
J gene: TRBJ2-5
V gene: TRBV7-9
CDR3 protein: CASSLPGQGMETQYF
CDR3 DNA: TGTGCCAGCAGCTTACCGGGACAGGGTATGGAGACCCAGTACTTC

clone size: -
CDR3 length: 13
D gene: -
J gene: TRBJ1-2
V gene: TRBV6-5
CDR3 protein: CASGRGSGYGYTF
CDR3 DNA: TGTGCCAGCGGGAGGGGGTCGGGCTATGGCTACACCTTC

clone size: -
CDR3 length: 15
D gene: -
J gene: TRBJ2-1
V gene: TRBV15
CDR3 protein: CATSRFREDNTEQFF
CDR3 DNA: TGTGCCACCAGCAGATTTCGGGAAGACAATACTGAGCAGTTCTTC

clone size: -
CDR3 length: 16
D gene: -
J gene: TRBJ2-7
V gene: TRBV4-1
CDR3 protein: CASSQDHGGTSYEQYF
CDR3 DNA: TGCGCCAGCAGCCAAGATCACGGCGGGACTTCCTACGAGCAGTACTTC

clone size: -
CDR3 length: 14
D gene: -
J gene: TRBJ2-1
V gene: TRBV7-3
CDR3 protein: CASSLSRDYNEQFF
CDR3 DNA: TGTGCCAGCAGCCTGAGCCGGGACTACAATGAGCAGTTCTTC

clone size: few
CDR3 length: 12
D gene: -
J gene: TRBJ1-5
V gene: TRBV12-3/TRBV12-4
CDR3 protein: CASSKSNQPQHF
CDR3 DNA: TGTGCCAGCAGCAAAAGCAATCAGCCCCAGCATTTT